A single sample is the source of the 25 T cell receptor beta chains below, sequenced in a study of cytomegalovirus exposure and HLA in healthy donors. This PCR relied on a set of 60 Vbeta primers and 13 Jbeta primers. Assay: immunoSEQ multiplex PCR; the TCRdb copy retains only in-frame clones and omits some. The sample yields 150,000 or so clones, roughly 70% seen once. Sequenced sample: PBMCs. The origin of the receptors is a man between 18 and 35 years old in good health and CMV-seropositive.

The V call is TRBV5-7, the J call TRBJ1-5; 11 bases agree with TRBD1. TRBV5-7 is assigned to the ORF class and has an uncertain function. This CDR3 has 17 amino acids. J lost 0 bases, V lost 3 bases, and 5 bases had no gene match. CDR3 amino acids: CASSWRDRGYSNQPQHF. The CDR3 nucleotides are TGTGCCAGCAGCTGGCGGGACAGGGGGTATAGCAATCAGCCCCAGCATTTT.

This clone was counted between two and nine times. V and J are TRBV7-9 and TRBJ2-7; 8 bases are shared with TRBD1. The CDR3 sequence is 14 residues long. The germline CDR1 and CDR2 sequences are SEHNR and FQNEAQ (reference sequence). J gave up 3 bases and V 5 bases, and 6 bases lay outside the gene matches. As DNA, the CDR3 is TGTGCCAGCAGCGTCCGGGACAGGTTCTACGAGCAGTACTTC. The encoded protein is CASSVRDRFYEQYF.

The V and J genes are TRBV21-1 and TRBJ1-6; TRBD1 was called by the table and not checked on the DNA. TRBV21-1 is annotated as a pseudogene. This CDR3 has 16 residues. The CDR3 spells CASSKSSGGPNSPLHF. In DNA form, the CDR3 reads TGTGCCAGCAGCAAATCGTCAGGGGGCCCTAATTCACCCCTCCACTTT.

This chain uses TRBV5-6 with TRBJ1-1, with unresolved D. This CDR3 comprises 16 residues. V lost 0 bases to trimming and J lost 3 bases, with 15 bases between them. Germline assignment: CDR1 SGHDT and CDR2 YYEEEE. Written as DNA, the CDR3 is TGTGCCAGCAGCTTGGCTGGCGGGCGGGTAGACACTGAAGCTTTCTTT. Protein product: CASSLAGGRVDTEAFF.

V and J are TRBV7-8 and TRBJ2-7, with D unclear. Germline V CDR1 and CDR2: SGHVS, FQNEAQ. V was cut by 0 bases and J by 6 bases, with 6 bases left in between. The CDR3 is 12 residues long. CDR3 loop: CASSLALGEQYF. For the CDR3, the DNA is TGTGCCAGCAGCTTAGCGCTAGGCGAGCAGTACTTC.

The V and J genes are TRBV9 and TRBJ1-2, with TRBD1 as a possible D gene (5 bases). The CDR3 covers 14 residues. Germline V gene sequence: CDR1 SGDLS, CDR2 YYNGEE. V lost 0 bases and J 8 bases, leaving 14 bases between the germline ends. The CDR3 sequence is CASSVGGEALGYTF. CDR3 nucleotides: TGTGCCAGCAGCGTAGGGGGGGAGGCTCTAGGCTACACCTTC.

V and J are TRBV6-6 and TRBJ2-2; 7 nucleotides align to TRBD1. Per the germline V gene, CDR1 is MNHNY and CDR2 is SVGAGI (reference sequence). V trimming: 7 bases; J trimming: 3 bases; junction bases outside the gene matches: 8. There are 15 residues in the CDR3. CDR3 in amino acids: CASTDTGEYTGELFF. CDR3 nucleotides: TGTGCCAGCACCGACACAGGGGAGTACACCGGGGAGCTGTTTTTT.

As concerns this clone: This sample includes further DNA sequences coding for the same CDR3. This chain connects TRBV6-1 to TRBJ2-7; TRBD1 might be the D (5 bases). Trimming pared 6 bases from V and 2 bases from J, leaving 14 bases between. The CDR3 sequence is 14 residues long. CDR1 and CDR2 from the germline V gene are MNHNS and SASEGT. The CDR3 sequence is CASSRQLFPYEQYF. The CDR3 nucleotides are TGTGCCAGCAGCCGACAGCTGTTTCCCTACGAGCAGTACTTC.

V is TRBV19 and J is TRBJ2-3, with D maybe TRBD2 (6 bases). Germline CDR1 reads LNHDA; CDR2 reads SQIVND (reference sequence). The V gene lost 8 bases and the J gene lost 4 bases, with 19 bases spanning the gap. This CDR3 region has 15 residues. The DNA for the CDR3 is TGTGCCAGTCGGCCGGGCGGGAAGGGCGCAGATACGCAGTATTTT. Amino acids: CASRPGGKGADTQYF.

This chain joins TRBV9 and TRBJ2-3; TRBD2 matches at 12 bases. The CDR3 length is 16 residues. Looked up from germline, CDR1 is SGDLS and CDR2 is YYNGEE. With 4 bases clipped from V and 1 base from J, the junction kept 4 bases outside the gene matches. Written as DNA, the CDR3 is TGTGCCAGCAGCCTAGGACTAGCGGGACGCACAGATACGCAGTATTTT. Amino acid sequence: CASSLGLAGRTDTQYF.

The rearrangement uses TRBV28 and TRBJ1-1; D may be TRBD1 (5 bases). Germline-derived CDR1 and CDR2 are MDHEN and SYDVKM. Trimming removed 3 bases at V and 7 bases at J, with 24 bases between. There are 17 residues in the CDR3. Here the CDR3 reads CASSFLGFGAELDEAFF. CDR3 bases: TGTGCCAGCAGTTTTCTGGGGTTTGGGGCTGAGCTTGATGAAGCTTTCTTT.

The chain has TRBV7-9 and TRBJ2-7, with TRBD1 matching over 7 bases. The CDR3 has 15 residues. V was clipped by 4 bases and J by 2 bases; unmatched bases: 8. The germline CDR1 and CDR2 sequences are SEHNR and FQNEAQ (reference sequence). CDR3 region: CASSSKTGYPYEQYF. As DNA, the CDR3 is TGTGCCAGCAGCTCAAAGACAGGGTACCCCTACGAGCAGTACTTC.

This sequence joins TRBV9 and TRBJ2-1, with D possibly TRBD1 on 6 matching bases. Germline V gene sequence: CDR1 SGDLS, CDR2 YYNGEE. V was pared by 0 bases and J by 7 bases, with 11 bases between. There are 14 residues in the CDR3. CDR3 sequence reads: CASSVVTGSNEQFF. The CDR3 DNA is TGTGCCAGCAGCGTAGTTACAGGGTCGAATGAGCAGTTCTTC. The variable domain in full, completed from reference TRBV9 and TRBJ2-1, reads DSGVTQTPKHLITATGQRVTLRCSPRSGDLSVYWYQQSLDQGLQFLIQYYNGEERAKGNILERFSAQQFPDLHSELNLSSLELGDSALYFCASSVVTGSNEQFFGPGTRLTVL.

The chain recombines TRBV5-4 with TRBJ1-5; D not certain. CDR3 size: 13 residues. With 0 bases removed from V and 4 bases from J, the gap between germline ends came to 5 bases. Germline V lookup: CDR1 SGHNT, CDR2 YYREEE (reference sequence). The CDR3 protein is CASSLDINQPQHF. In nucleotides, the CDR3 is TGTGCCAGCAGCTTGGATATTAATCAGCCCCAGCATTTT.

This sequence joins TRBV7-2 and TRBJ1-2; 9 positions match TRBD1. Germline-derived CDR1 and CDR2 are SGHTA and FQGNSA. CDR3 length: 15 residues. V lost 6 bases to trimming and J lost 4 bases; unmatched junction nucleotides: 9. As DNA, the CDR3 is TGTGCCAGCAGTCCGAATACAGGGGGCGGCTATGGCTACACCTTC. This gives the protein CASSPNTGGGYGYTF.

The chain links TRBV10-3 to TRBJ2-3; the match to TRBD1 covers 12 bases. The CDR3 has 16 residues. Germline V gene data show CDR1 as ENHRY and CDR2 as SYGVKD. With V trimmed by 4 bases and J by 0 bases, 2 bases remained unmatched. Here the CDR3 DNA reads TGTGCCATCAGTGGGGACAGGGGGCATAGCACAGATACGCAGTATTTT. This sequence encodes CAISGDRGHSTDTQYF.

This clone was observed a handful of times. This chain connects TRBV11-1 to TRBJ2-3, with no clear D. Trimming removed 5 bases from V and 2 bases from J, with 5 bases in between. The CDR3 sequence is 12 residues long. Per germline, CDR1 SGHAT and CDR2 FQDESV (reference sequence). DNA of the CDR3: TGTGCCAGCAGCCCTACCACAGATACGCAGTATTTT. Amino acid sequence: CASSPTTDTQYF.

The V call is TRBV27, the J call TRBJ2-2, with 14 bases identical to TRBD2. V was clipped by 6 bases and J by 7 bases; unmatched bases: 16. The CDR3 spans 19 residues. The germline gives CDR1 MNHEY, CDR2 SMNVEV (reference sequence). The DNA for the CDR3 is TGTGCCAGCAGGATACGAGGGCTGGGACTAGCGGGAGTGAACGGGGAGCTGTTTTTT. This gives the protein CASRIRGLGLAGVNGELFF.

This clone was counted between two and nine times. The DNA of the CDR3 is TGTGCCAGCAGTGAGTTACAGCCGAACACTGAAGCTTTCTTT. Translating gives CASSELQPNTEAFF. The chain has TRBV2 and TRBJ1-1; D is ambiguous. Germline CDR1 SNHLY, CDR2 FYNNEI. This CDR3 spans 14 amino acids. Trimming cost V 3 bases and J 1 base, with 9 bases left between them.

The chain employs TRBV11-2 and TRBJ1-2; TRBD1 matches 7 bases. The CDR3 covers 15 residues. From germline, CDR1 is SGHAT and CDR2 FQNNGV. Trimming at V came to 4 bases and at J to 3 bases, leaving 8 bases not matched to a gene. The CDR3 bases are TGTGCCAGCAGCTCACAGGGGCACAGGGACTATGGCTACACCTTC. Amino acids: CASSSQGHRDYGYTF.

The rearrangement uses TRBV10-3 and TRBJ1-1; 7 bases align to TRBD1. CDR1 is ENHRY, CDR2 SYGVKD, per germline. The V gene end was trimmed by 8 bases and the J gene end by 1 base; junction bases not matched to a gene: 7. There are 14 residues in the CDR3. CDR3 coding DNA: TGTGCCATCTCCGGCAGGGGGACGAACACTGAAGCTTTCTTT. Its protein is CAISGRGTNTEAFF.

This chain links TRBV4-3 with TRBJ2-7, with D possibly matching TRBD1 (5 bases). V lost 4 bases to trimming and J lost 1 base, with 11 bases between them. The CDR3 spans 14 residues. From germline, CDR1 is LGHNA and CDR2 YSLEER. DNA for the CDR3: TGCGCCAGCAGCCCGGTTCAGGGTTCCTACGAGCAGTACTTC. Translating gives CASSPVQGSYEQYF.

The rearrangement joins TRBV7-2 to TRBJ2-7; a weak D match, TRBD1 (6 bases). There are 16 residues in the CDR3. V was trimmed by 1 base and J by 0 bases, leaving 13 bases between them. Per the germline V gene, CDR1 is SGHTA and CDR2 is FQGNSA. The CDR3, as DNA: TGTGCCAGCAGCTTAGGGGCAGGGGCCATCTCCTACGAGCAGTACTTC. It codes for CASSLGAGAISYEQYF.

The chain is built from TRBV5-1 and TRBJ2-5; 9 bases match TRBD2. CDR1 is SGHRS and CDR2 is YFSETQ in the germline V gene. The CDR3 extends over 14 amino acids. The V gene end was trimmed by 6 bases and the J gene end by 3 bases; junction bases not matched to a gene: 6. The CDR3 spells CASTSIAGEETQYF. CDR3 nucleotide sequence: TGCGCCAGCACGTCAATAGCGGGAGAAGAGACCCAGTACTTC.

This clone was counted a single time. As DNA, the CDR3 is TGTGCCAGCAAGGGGGTATCCTACGAGCAGTACTTC. Translating gives CASKGVSYEQYF. This chain links TRBV2 with TRBJ2-7; D possibly corresponds to TRBD1 (6 bases). CDR1 and CDR2 from the germline V gene are SNHLY and FYNNEI. The V gene lost 7 bases and the J gene lost 1 base, with 8 bases spanning the gap. The CDR3 loop spans 12 amino acids.